The 8 T cell receptor beta chains below were found in one sample sequenced in a study of spatial heterogeneity in lung cancer (dated by TCRdb to the late 2010s). These receptors have no known antigen. Broad study findings and their caveats: The number of expanded intratumoral alpha and beta TCRs correlated with the tumor nonsynonymous mutation count.

The library was built by means of 5' RACE. This sample was sequenced with a NextSeq 500. The public reads were quality trimmed at Q25 with fastp and then assembled into clones with MiXCR by TCRdb, keeping productive beta chains. Rows are unified per CDR3 protein, each entry keeping the most common DNA and genes. The sample table records several thousand distinct CDR3 sequences; around 15% of these occur just once. 7% to 9% of the sample is held by the ten biggest clonotypes. What the time point label conveys for this sample: sample taken at primary tumor resection. The source material was lung tumor tissue, sampled at surgery. The receptors come from a female donor with early-stage non-small cell lung cancer.

This clonotype was observed many times. The genes are TRBV3-1 and TRBJ2-3, with 11 bases identical to TRBD2. This CDR3 region has 18 residues. The ends lost 2 bases at V and 3 bases at J; junction bases unmatched: 10. Germline assignment: CDR1 LGHDT and CDR2 YNNKEL (reference sequence). CDR3 residues: CASSQLAGGQGETDTQYF. The CDR3 nucleotides are TGTGCCAGCAGCCAATTAGCGGGGGGGCAGGGTGAAACAGATACGCAGTATTTT.

This clonotype is classed as hyperexpanded. The chain is built from TRBV10-3 and TRBJ2-1; 8 bases are a match to TRBD1. J gave up 7 bases and V 8 bases, and 13 bases lay outside the gene matches. CDR3 size: 15 residues. CDR1 is ENHRY, CDR2 SYGVKD, per germline. The CDR3 coding sequence is TGTGCCATCGGGACAGGAAAGGTGGGCACGAATGAGCAGTTCTTC. Translated: CAIGTGKVGTNEQFF.

This clonotype appeared many times. This chain uses TRBV12-3 or TRBV12-4 with TRBJ2-7; D may correspond to TRBD1 or TRBD2 (6 bases each). CDR3 length: 12 residues. Deletions cut 3 bases from V and 6 bases from J, with 9 bases between. Here the CDR3 reads CASSFGGLEQYF. CDR3 nucleotide sequence: TGTGCCAGCAGTTTTGGGGGGCTCGAGCAGTACTTC.

This clonotype came up many times. The chain combines TRBV7-2 with TRBJ2-5, with D maybe TRBD1 (5 bases). CDR1 and CDR2 from the germline V gene are SGHTA and FQGNSA. The V gene lost 5 bases and the J gene lost 2 bases, with 9 bases spanning the gap. The CDR3 extends over 13 amino acids. The CDR3 DNA reads TGTGCCAGCAGCCCAAGGACACAAGAGACCCAGTACTTC. It translates to CASSPRTQETQYF.

This clonotype is termed medium-sized (0.01 to 0.1%). The chain joins TRBV10-3 to TRBJ1-1, with a possible D match to TRBD1 (5 bases). Germline CDR1 is ENHRY and CDR2 is SYGVKD. The V and J ends lost 5 bases and 4 bases respectively, with 8 bases between them. This CDR3 region has 12 residues. Here the CDR3 reads CAISYQGTEAFF. CDR3 nucleotides: TGTGCCATCAGTTACCAGGGCACTGAAGCTTTCTTT.

This clonotype is labeled as medium-sized. The chain is built from TRBV7-3 and TRBJ1-5, with D possibly TRBD1 on 5 matching bases. Trimming took off 2 bases at V and 5 bases at J, with 19 bases between the two ends. The germline gives CDR1 SGHTA, CDR2 FQGTGA. The CDR3 length is 17 residues. The CDR3 is CASSLGAGGEVDQPQHF. CDR3 sequence (DNA): TGTGCCAGCAGCTTAGGGGCGGGTGGGGAGGTGGATCAGCCCCAGCATTTT.

This clonotype was found many times. The chain uses TRBV30 and TRBJ2-1, with 10 bases matching TRBD2. Germline-derived CDR1 and CDR2 are GTSNPN and SVGIG (reference sequence). V was pared by 7 bases and J by 6 bases, with 12 bases of the junction left unmatched. The CDR3 has 15 amino acids. Here the CDR3 DNA reads TGTGCCTCGACTCTAGCGGGGGTTCCTAGCAATGAGCAGTTCTTC. Encoded protein: CASTLAGVPSNEQFF.

In its sample, this clonotype is medium-sized. The CDR3 protein is CASSPARGNQPQHF. CDR3 in DNA: TGTGCCAGCAGTCCAGCAAGGGGGAATCAGCCCCAGCATTTT. The chain links TRBV27 to TRBJ1-5; D is possibly TRBD1 (6 bases). CDR1 MNHEY and CDR2 SMNVEV come from the germline V gene (reference sequence). V was clipped by 5 bases and J by 4 bases, with 12 bases between them. The length of the CDR3 is 14 residues.